The clone carrying this T cell receptor (beta chain) was seen only once. Its antigen remains unidentified. A lack of ophthalmopathy progression within 18 months defined stable Graves' hyperthyroidism. In making diagnoses, clinical symptoms, serum thyroxine and TRAb, thyroid ultrasound and orbital computed tomography were all used. It was RNA transcripts that yielded the amplified TCR beta CDR3 regions. HTBI primers were employed in a first-round RT-PCR of the TCR CDR3. TCRdb passed the multiplex PCR reads through MiXCR, listing each CDR3 protein once. The sample holds almost 600,000 distinct CDR3 sequences, approximately 44% seen once. This entry belongs to a study of T cells in Graves' hyperthyroidism and ophthalmopathy. The CDR3 covers 12 residues. The V gene's germline CDR1 is DFQATT and CDR2 SNEGSKA (reference sequence). J gave up 10 bases and V 3 bases, and 7 bases lay outside the gene matches.

Study-wide results and limits: Appearing also in blood were most of the thyroid clonotypes expanded above 0.001. Ophthalmopathy stood apart from stable hyperthyroidism in a 13 V-J model.

Sequencing was carried out using peripheral blood or thyroid tissue (not recorded which). The chain joins TRBV20-1 to TRBJ1-2, with 8 bases matching TRBD1. This TCR derives from a woman between 18 and 29 years old with Graves' hyperthyroidism. In DNA, the CDR3 is TGCAGTGCTAGGGGACACAGGGGGGTCTACACCTTC. Amino acids: CSARGHRGVYTF.